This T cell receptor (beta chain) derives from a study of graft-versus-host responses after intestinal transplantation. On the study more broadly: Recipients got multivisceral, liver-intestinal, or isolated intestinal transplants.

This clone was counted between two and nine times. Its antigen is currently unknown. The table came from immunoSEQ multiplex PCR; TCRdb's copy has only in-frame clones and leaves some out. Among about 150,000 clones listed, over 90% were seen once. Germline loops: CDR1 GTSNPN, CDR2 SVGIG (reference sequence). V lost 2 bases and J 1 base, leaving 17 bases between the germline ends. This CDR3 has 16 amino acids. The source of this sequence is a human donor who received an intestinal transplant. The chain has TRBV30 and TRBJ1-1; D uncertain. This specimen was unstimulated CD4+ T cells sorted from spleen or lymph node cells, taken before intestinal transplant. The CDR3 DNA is TGTGCCTGGAGTAGAGTGGTGGGTACTTCGAACACTGAAGCTTTCTTT. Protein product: CAWSRVVGTSNTEAFF. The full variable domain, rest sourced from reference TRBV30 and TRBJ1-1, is SQTIHQWPATLVQPVGSPLSLECTVEGTSNPNLYWYRQAAGRGLQLLFYSVGIGQISSEVPQNLSASRPQDRQFILSSKKLLLSDSGFYLCAWSRVVGTSNTEAFFGQGTRLTVV.